The source of this TCR beta chain is a study of blood T cells in healthy people across ages. Findings and caveats of the study: TCR beta diversity, measured per million T cells, fell in a roughly linear way with age. It was held that diversity estimates obtained from one million T cells represented underestimates.

A J-beta primer mix and a sample-barcoded 5' primer were used in a second PCR of roughly 6 to 12 cycles. MiXCR, applied by TCRdb to the 5' RACE reads, yields one record per CDR3 protein. The sample holds about 1,400,000 distinct CDR3 sequences, approximately 40% seen once. To note about this clonotype: Its specificity is unknown.

Each donor had around 9.8 milliliters of peripheral blood drawn. The extraction recovered at least 6 micrograms of total RNA per sample. This CDR3 has 16 residues. Germline trimming cut 3 bases from V and 0 bases from J; bases unmatched to any gene: 7. CDR1 is SGHDN, CDR2 FVKESK, per germline. This sequence originates from a woman between 18 and 29 years old in good health. This chain uses TRBV14 with TRBJ2-7; 8 positions agree with TRBD2. The sequenced sample was blood. CDR3 sequence reads: CASSHSIAGSSYEQYF. The CDR3 DNA reads TGTGCCAGCAGCCACAGTATAGCGGGGAGCTCCTACGAGCAGTACTTC.